Reported below is one TCR beta chain. Clones were read by immunoSEQ multiplex PCR, and TCRdb kept only the in-frame ones, dropping some. This table has about 52,000 clones, around 80% appearing once. The CDR3 spans 18 residues. Deletions cut 1 base from V and 1 base from J, with 19 bases between. CDR1 and CDR2 (germline): MNHNS, SASEGT. The data were taken from a study of T cells in localized non-small cell lung cancer. V gene TRBV6-1 combines with J gene TRBJ1-1; weak D call: TRBD1 (6 bases). This TCR came from a woman between 35 and 75 years old with stage II lung adenocarcinoma. The material sequenced was PBMCs, taken before any cancer treatment. In nucleotides, the CDR3 is TGTGCCAGCAGTGAAGTAAGTGGGTTGACAGGCCGGAACACTGAAGCTTTCTTT. It specifies CASSEVSGLTGRNTEAFF.